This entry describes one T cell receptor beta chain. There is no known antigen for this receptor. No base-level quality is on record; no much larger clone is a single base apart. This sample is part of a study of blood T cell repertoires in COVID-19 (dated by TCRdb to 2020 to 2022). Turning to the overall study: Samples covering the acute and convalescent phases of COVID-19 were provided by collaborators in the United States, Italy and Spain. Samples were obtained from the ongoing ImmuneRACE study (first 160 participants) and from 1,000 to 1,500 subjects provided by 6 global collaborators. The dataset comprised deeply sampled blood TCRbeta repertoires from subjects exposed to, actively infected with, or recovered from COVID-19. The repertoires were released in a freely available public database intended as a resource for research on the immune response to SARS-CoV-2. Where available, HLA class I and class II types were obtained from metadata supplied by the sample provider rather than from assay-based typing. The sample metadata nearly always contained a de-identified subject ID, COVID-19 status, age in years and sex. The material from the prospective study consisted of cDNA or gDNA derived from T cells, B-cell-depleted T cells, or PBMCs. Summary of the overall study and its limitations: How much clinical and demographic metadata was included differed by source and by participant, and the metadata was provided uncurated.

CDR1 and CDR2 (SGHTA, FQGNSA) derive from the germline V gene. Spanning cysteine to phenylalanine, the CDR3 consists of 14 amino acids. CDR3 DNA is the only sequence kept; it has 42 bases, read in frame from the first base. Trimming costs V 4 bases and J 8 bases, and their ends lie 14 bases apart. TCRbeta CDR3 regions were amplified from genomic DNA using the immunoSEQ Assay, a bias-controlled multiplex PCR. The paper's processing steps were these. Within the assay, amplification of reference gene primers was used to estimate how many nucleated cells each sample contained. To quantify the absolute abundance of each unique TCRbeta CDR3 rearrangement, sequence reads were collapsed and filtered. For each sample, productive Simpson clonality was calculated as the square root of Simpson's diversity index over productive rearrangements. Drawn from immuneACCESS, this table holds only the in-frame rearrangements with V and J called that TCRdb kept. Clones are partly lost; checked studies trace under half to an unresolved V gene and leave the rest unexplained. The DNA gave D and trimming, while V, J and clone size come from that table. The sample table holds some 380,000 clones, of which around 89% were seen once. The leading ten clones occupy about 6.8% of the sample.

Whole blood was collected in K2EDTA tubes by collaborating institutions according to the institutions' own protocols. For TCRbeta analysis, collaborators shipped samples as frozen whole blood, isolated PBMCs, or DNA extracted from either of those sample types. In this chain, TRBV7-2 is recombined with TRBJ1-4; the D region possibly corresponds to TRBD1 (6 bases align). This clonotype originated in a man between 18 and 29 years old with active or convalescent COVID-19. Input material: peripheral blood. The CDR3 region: CASSSGQLGEKLFF. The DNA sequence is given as TGTGCCAGCAGCTCGGGACAACTCGGGGAAAAACTGTTTTTT.